This TCR beta chain is drawn from a study of brain T cells in children with intractable seizures. Whole-study findings and limits: Absence of clones before surgery may stem from lower sequencing depth. HCMV serostatus was not known, and viral specificity came from CDR3 similarity only.

The time point here: blood from clinic visit 5 months post-surgery; TSC patient then seizure free. The sequenced cases were selected for having the highest brain T cell transcript signatures. This CDR3 is built from 18 residues. Worth noting for this clone: Its antigen is not known.

Profiling relied on immunoSEQ multiplex PCR, and the TCRdb table lists in-frame clones only, not all of them. The sample holds around 340,000 clones, 93% seen once. The specimen was peripheral blood, collected more than 4 months after surgery. The sequence derives from a boy less than two years old with tuberous sclerosis and intractable seizures. J is TRBJ2-2 and V is TRBV21-1. TRBV21-1 counts as a pseudogene. CDR3 residues: CASSCLGFIRNYGGELFF. The CDR3 nucleotides are TGTGCCAGCAGCTGCTTGGGATTCATCCGGAACTATGGCGGGGAGCTGTTTTTT.